This TCR beta chain comes out of a study of OX40 agonist ivuxolimab in advanced cancers. Assay: immunoSEQ multiplex PCR; the TCRdb copy retains only in-frame clones and omits some. The sample lists around 40,000 clones, 75% to 90% occurring once. Germline V gene data show CDR1 as MNHNY and CDR2 as SVGAGI (reference sequence). The CDR3 loop spans 14 amino acids. Trimming pared 6 bases from V and 4 bases from J, leaving 15 bases between. This sample comprised CD4+ or CD8+ T cells sorted from blood, obtained in a trial of the OX40 agonist ivuxolimab. This receptor was identified in an adult with an advanced solid tumor such as melanoma, head and neck, liver or kidney cancer. V gene TRBV6-6 combines with J gene TRBJ1-2; D is ambiguous. CDR3 bases: TGTGCCAGCAGCCCGGGAGCGCCAAGCTATGGCTACACCTTC. Protein sequence: CASSPGAPSYGYTF.